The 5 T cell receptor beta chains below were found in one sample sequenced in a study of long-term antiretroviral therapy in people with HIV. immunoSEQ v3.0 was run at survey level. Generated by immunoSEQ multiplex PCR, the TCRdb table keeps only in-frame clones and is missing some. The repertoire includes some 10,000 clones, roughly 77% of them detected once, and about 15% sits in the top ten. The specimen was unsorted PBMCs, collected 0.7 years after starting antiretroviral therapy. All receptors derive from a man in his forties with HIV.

The CDR3 nucleotides read TGCAGCGTTGAAGCGAGGACAGGGGGCCACACTGAAGCTTTCTTT. Translation: CSVEARTGGHTEAFF. The chain recombines TRBV29-1 with TRBJ1-1; 11 bases map to TRBD1. V shed 1 base, J shed 3 bases, and the junction held 4 bases outside the gene matches. Germline V gene lookup returns CDR1 SQVTM and CDR2 ANQGSEA. The CDR3 contains 15 residues.

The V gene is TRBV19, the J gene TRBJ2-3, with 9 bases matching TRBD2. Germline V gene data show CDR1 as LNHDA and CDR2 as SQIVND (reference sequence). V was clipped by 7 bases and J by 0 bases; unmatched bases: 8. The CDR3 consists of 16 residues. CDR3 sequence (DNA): TGTGCCAGTAACACCCTAGCGGGAACTAGCACAGATACGCAGTATTTT. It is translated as CASNTLAGTSTDTQYF.

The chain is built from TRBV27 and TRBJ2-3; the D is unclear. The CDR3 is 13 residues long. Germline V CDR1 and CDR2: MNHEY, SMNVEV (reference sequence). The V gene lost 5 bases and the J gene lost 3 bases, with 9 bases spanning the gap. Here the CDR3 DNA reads TGTGCCAGCAGTATACACCTAACAGATACGCAGTATTTT. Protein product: CASSIHLTDTQYF.

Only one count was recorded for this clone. CDR3 residues: CSVFLRFSTNTEAFF. Here the CDR3 DNA reads TGCAGCGTTTTCCTCAGGTTCTCTACGAACACTGAAGCTTTCTTT. This chain joins TRBV29-1 and TRBJ1-1; no clear D gene. V was pared by 5 bases and J by 1 base, with 17 bases between. Germline CDR1 reads SQVTM; CDR2 reads ANQGSEA. The CDR3 has 15 amino acids.

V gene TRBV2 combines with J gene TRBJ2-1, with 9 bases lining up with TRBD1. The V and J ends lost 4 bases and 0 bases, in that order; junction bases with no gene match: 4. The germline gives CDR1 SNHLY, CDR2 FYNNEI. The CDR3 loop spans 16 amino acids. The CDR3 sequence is CASSGRTGASYNEQFF. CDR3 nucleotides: TGTGCCAGCAGTGGACGGACAGGGGCCTCCTACAATGAGCAGTTCTTC.